This T cell receptor (beta chain) stems from a study of vaccination and CD4 T cells after COVID-19. Study-level points and caveats: Convalescent patients' median share of reactive clones seen only post-vaccination was approximately 85%.

Treatment in this sample: roughly nine-day PBMC culture with coronavirus spike peptide pools or control peptides (ViraFEST assay). On day 3 and again on day 7, fresh IL-2 medium was used to replace half the medium. V gave up 0 bases and J gave up 10 bases, with 18 bases separating them. This CDR3 is built from 16 residues. An Oncomine TCR Beta short-read assay was used to sequence the DNA from cultured CD4+ T cells. Genomic DNA was drawn out of CD4+ T cells grown in culture. Each CDR3 protein is one row after TCRdb ran MiXCR on the PCR reads. The table lists some 11,000 distinct CDR3 sequences, around 60% of them singletons, with roughly 35% in the top ten. Comments on this clonotype: Its antigen remains unknown.

Specimen: CD4+ T cells from blood, cultured in vitro. The TCR was taken from a human donor who had recovered from COVID-19. The chain couples TRBV23-1 to TRBJ1-4, with D possibly matching TRBD1 (6 bases). TRBV23-1 is flagged as an ORF with uncertain function. The CDR3 DNA sequence: TGCGCCAGCAGTCAATCTCCAGGGGAGGAAAGGAGAAAACTGTTTTTT. Protein product: CASSQSPGEERRKLFF.